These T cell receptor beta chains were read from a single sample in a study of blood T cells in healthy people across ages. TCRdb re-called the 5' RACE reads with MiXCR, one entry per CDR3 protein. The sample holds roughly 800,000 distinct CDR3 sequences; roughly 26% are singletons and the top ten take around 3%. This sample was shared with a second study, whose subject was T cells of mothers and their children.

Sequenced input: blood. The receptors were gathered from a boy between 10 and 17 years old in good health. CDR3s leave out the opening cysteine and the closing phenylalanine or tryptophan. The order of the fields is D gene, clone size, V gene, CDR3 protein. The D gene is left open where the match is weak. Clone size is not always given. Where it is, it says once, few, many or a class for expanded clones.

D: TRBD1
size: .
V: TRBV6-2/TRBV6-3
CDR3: ASSSPRGIYEQY

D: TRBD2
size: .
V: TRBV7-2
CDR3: ASSEGLAGWEETQY

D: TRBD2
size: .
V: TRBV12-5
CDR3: ASGSRLAGPDNEQF

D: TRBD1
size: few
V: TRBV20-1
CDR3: SAREGPGQGRSYEQY

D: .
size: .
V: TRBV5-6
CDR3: ASSLVGGLLNTEAF

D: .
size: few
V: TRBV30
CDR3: AWSVSGNTIY

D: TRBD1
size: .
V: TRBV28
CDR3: ASSLDGTGAEQY

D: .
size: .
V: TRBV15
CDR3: ATSTWADQETQY

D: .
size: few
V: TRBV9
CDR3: ASSVGPTHQETQY

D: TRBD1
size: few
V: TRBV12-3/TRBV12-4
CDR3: ASSSGTDRAYEQY

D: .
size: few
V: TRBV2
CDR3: ASSRDLPGETQY

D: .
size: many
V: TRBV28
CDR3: ASSGSSYNSPLH

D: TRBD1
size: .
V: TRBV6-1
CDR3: ASSTRTGVTYEQY

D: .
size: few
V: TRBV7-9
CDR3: ASSLSAVEAF

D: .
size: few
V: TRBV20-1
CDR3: SARGYESPLH

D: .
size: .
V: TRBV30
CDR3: AWSTLRGRVDKQY

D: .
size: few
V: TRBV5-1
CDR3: ASSFTVPGANVLT

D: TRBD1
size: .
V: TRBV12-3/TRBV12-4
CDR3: ASTLGTGNTEAF

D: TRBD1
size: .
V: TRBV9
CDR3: ASSVEAGTGTMNTEAF

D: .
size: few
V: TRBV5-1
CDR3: ASSREGSSSYNEQF

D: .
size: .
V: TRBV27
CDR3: ASSRLDLRNEQF

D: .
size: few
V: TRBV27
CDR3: ASSLRGLTNTEAF